These T cell receptor beta chains were read from a single sample in a study of beta chain features in type 1 diabetes. Sequenced by immunoSEQ multiplex PCR; TCRdb stores in-frame clones only, minus some. The sample lists about 38,000 clones, about two thirds occurring once. The sequenced sample consisted of Tregs from blood. The receptor source for this set is a woman in her thirties in good health. The CDR3 runs from the conserved cysteine through the conserved F or W. D genes are given only for firm matches.

>TRBV29-1|TRBD1|TRBJ2-1
CSVEGQGDEQFF
TGCAGCGTTGAAGGACAGGGGGATGAGCAGTTCTTC
>TRBV28|TRBD2|TRBJ2-3
CASSFWGGSGATDTQYF
TGTGCCAGCAGTTTTTGGGGGGGTAGCGGGGCCACAGATACGCAGTATTTT
>TRBV11-2|TRBD2|TRBJ2-3
CASSQGGREADTQYF
TGTGCCAGCAGCCAAGGCGGGAGGGAGGCAGATACGCAGTATTTT
>TRBV19|-|TRBJ2-3
CASRDSGTDTQYF
TGTGCCAGTAGAGACAGTGGCACAGATACGCAGTATTTT
>TRBV27|TRBD1|TRBJ2-2
CASSKTGVLLNTGELFF
TGTGCCAGCAGTAAAACAGGGGTCCTACTCAACACCGGGGAGCTGTTTTTT
>TRBV7-2|-|TRBJ2-7
CASSLGDRGTYEQYF
TGTGCCAGCAGCTTAGGGGATCGGGGAACCTACGAGCAGTACTTC
>TRBV10-2|-|TRBJ2-2
CASSQQLNTGELFF
TGCGCCAGCAGTCAACAGTTGAACACCGGGGAGCTGTTTTTT
>TRBV11-2|TRBD2|TRBJ2-7
CASSFSSSGRAIFYEQYF
TGTGCCAGCAGCTTTTCGTCTAGCGGGAGGGCAATCTTTTACGAGCAGTACTTC
>TRBV25-1|TRBD2|TRBJ2-2
CASSLWGGSGELFF
TGTGCCAGCAGTCTCTGGGGAGGGAGCGGGGAGCTGTTTTTT
>TRBV4-3|-|TRBJ1-5
CASSQDLSQPQHF
TGCGCCAGCAGCCAAGATTTGAGTCAGCCCCAGCATTTT
>TRBV7-9|TRBD1|TRBJ1-6
CASIPPGTVNSPLHF
TGTGCCAGCATCCCGCCTGGGACAGTGAATTCACCCCTCCACTTT
>TRBV25-1|TRBD2|TRBJ2-2
CASSDWSGGNTGELFF
TGTGCCAGCAGTGATTGGTCGGGAGGGAACACCGGGGAGCTGTTTTTT